The rows below give T cell receptor beta chains drawn from one sample of a study of T cell responses to AZD1222 COVID-19 vaccine. Using immunoSEQ multiplex PCR, the repertoire was profiled, and TCRdb retains in-frame clones only, with some absent. Of around 160,000 clones in the sample, 92% were seen once. The sample was peripheral blood, taken 28 days after the second AZD1222 dose. These receptors originate from an adult who received the AZD1222 COVID-19 vaccine. CDR3s include the opening cysteine and the closing phenylalanine or tryptophan. The D gene is left open where the match is weak. Size tells how often a clone was seen (once, few, many) or the class of an expanded clone, and some rows leave it out.

once,.,TRBV19,TRBJ2-1,CASSIVQGGGNEQFF,TGTGCCAGTAGTATAGTGCAGGGCGGTGGCAATGAGCAGTTCTTC
.,.,TRBV27,TRBJ1-4,CASSFYPGTNEKLFF,TGTGCCAGCAGTTTTTATCCAGGGACCAATGAAAAACTGTTTTTT
.,TRBD1,TRBV19,TRBJ1-2,CASRVGADRDYGYTF,TGTGCCAGTAGGGTCGGTGCGGACAGGGACTATGGCTACACCTTC
.,TRBD1,TRBV28,TRBJ1-1,CASSLGGQGTEAFF,TGTGCCAGCAGTTTAGGCGGACAGGGGACTGAAGCTTTCTTT
.,.,TRBV2,TRBJ1-1,CASSEGGNTEAFF,TGTGCCAGCAGTGAGGGGGGGAACACTGAAGCTTTCTTT
.,.,TRBV30,TRBJ1-5,CAWSVRGAQPQHF,TGTGCCTGGAGTGTACGGGGGGCCCAGCCCCAGCATTTT
.,.,TRBV7-2,TRBJ2-7,CASSLVASYEQYF,TGTGCCAGCAGCTTAGTGGCCTCCTACGAGCAGTACTTC
once,.,TRBV6-2/TRBV6-3,TRBJ2-3,CASSYSRAESTDTQYF,TGTGCCAGCAGTTACTCGAGAGCGGAGAGCACAGATACGCAGTATTTT
.,TRBD1,TRBV6-4,TRBJ1-1,CASKEGVAGGISMNTEAFF,TGTGCCAGCAAAGAGGGGGTGGCAGGGGGCATATCGATGAACACTGAAGCTTTCTTT
.,TRBD1,TRBV5-1,TRBJ2-7,CASSWGQTYEQYF,TGCGCCAGCAGCTGGGGACAGACCTACGAGCAGTACTTC
.,.,TRBV5-8,TRBJ1-1,CASAGFTEAFF,TGTGCCAGTGCGGGATTCACTGAAGCTTTCTTT
.,.,TRBV5-1,TRBJ1-5,CASSYVGGNNQPQHF,TGCGCCAGCAGCTACGTCGGGGGGAACAATCAGCCCCAGCATTTT
.,.,TRBV9,TRBJ2-7,CASSVAGRHRDEQYF,TGTGCCAGCAGCGTAGCGGGCCGACATCGGGACGAGCAGTACTTC
.,.,TRBV27,TRBJ2-5,CASSSTGPLQETQYF,TGTGCCAGCAGTTCCACAGGACCGCTCCAAGAGACCCAGTACTTC
.,.,TRBV29-1,TRBJ1-3,CSAWTGRAGNTIYF,TGCAGCGCCTGGACTGGCAGGGCTGGAAACACCATATATTTT
few,.,TRBV12-3/TRBV12-4,TRBJ1-5,CASSFRTDQPQHF,TGTGCCAGCAGTTTCCGGACGGATCAGCCCCAGCATTTT
.,TRBD1,TRBV7-9,TRBJ1-1,CASSQGQTSNTEAFF,TGTGCCAGCAGCCAGGGACAGACATCTAACACTGAAGCTTTCTTT
.,TRBD2,TRBV4-1,TRBJ2-7,CASSQAFAGTSASYEQYF,TGCGCCAGCAGCCAAGCCTTCGCCGGTACTAGCGCCTCCTACGAGCAGTACTTC
.,.,TRBV29-1,TRBJ1-2,CSGTGNYGYTF,TGCAGCGGCACAGGCAACTATGGCTACACCTTC
.,.,TRBV13,TRBJ1-2,CASSTRVRGGYGYTF,TGTGCCAGCAGCACCCGAGTACGGGGCGGCTATGGCTACACCTTC
once,TRBD1,TRBV7-6,TRBJ2-2,CASSPRPATGTSNTGELFF,TGTGCCAGCAGCCCCCGCCCAGCGACAGGGACCTCGAACACCGGGGAGCTGTTTTTT
.,.,TRBV3-1/TRBV3-2,TRBJ1-1,CASRLGGMNTEAFF,TGTGCCAGCAGGTTGGGAGGGATGAACACTGAAGCTTTCTTT
.,TRBD1,TRBV5-5,TRBJ2-7,CASSLVTGVEQYF,TGTGCCAGCAGCTTGGTAACAGGGGTCGAGCAGTACTTC
.,TRBD2,TRBV7-2,TRBJ2-1,CASSLAPLAGLNEQFF,TGTGCCAGCAGCTTAGCTCCTCTAGCGGGGCTGAATGAGCAGTTCTTC
.,.,TRBV2,TRBJ2-3,CASTLGGRSRTDTQYF,TGTGCCAGCACCCTCGGAGGGCGGAGTCGCACAGATACGCAGTATTTT
.,.,TRBV11-2,TRBJ2-7,CASSFALADAVYEQYF,TGTGCCAGCAGCTTTGCCCTCGCAGATGCTGTCTACGAGCAGTACTTC
.,.,TRBV9,TRBJ1-2,CASSVEVRGSYGYTF,TGTGCCAGCAGCGTAGAGGTTAGGGGCTCCTATGGCTACACCTTC
.,.,TRBV5-6,TRBJ2-3,CASSLYLTDTQYF,TGTGCCAGCAGCTTGTACCTCACAGATACGCAGTATTTT
.,TRBD1,TRBV28,TRBJ1-5,CASGRGPNQPQHF,TGTGCCAGCGGCAGGGGGCCCAATCAGCCCCAGCATTTT
.,.,TRBV7-9,TRBJ1-4,CASSLVGGVTNEKLFF,TGTGCCAGCAGCTTAGTAGGGGGTGTAACTAATGAAAAACTGTTTTTT
.,TRBD2,TRBV27,TRBJ2-5,CASTPGTSGKETQYF,TGTGCCAGCACCCCAGGGACTAGCGGTAAAGAGACCCAGTACTTC
once,.,TRBV2,TRBJ2-3,CASSVSPAGTVDTQYF,TGTGCCAGCAGTGTCTCCCCAGCGGGGACAGTAGATACGCAGTATTTT
once,.,TRBV28,TRBJ2-3,CASYLRGIVDTQYF,TGTGCCAGCTACCTCCGAGGGATAGTAGATACGCAGTATTTT
.,TRBD1,TRBV7-3,TRBJ1-1,CASSSNHGTGLHTEAFF,TGTGCCAGCAGCTCAAACCACGGGACAGGGCTCCACACTGAAGCTTTCTTT
.,TRBD1,TRBV6-1,TRBJ2-1,CASSEAGRDRRKNEQFF,TGTGCCAGCAGTGAAGCGGGCCGGGACAGGAGGAAGAATGAGCAGTTCTTC
.,.,TRBV6-6,TRBJ2-1,CASRYRDLTYNEQFF,TGTGCCAGCAGGTACCGGGACTTAACCTACAATGAGCAGTTCTTC
.,.,TRBV19,TRBJ1-2,CASSIGTANYGYTF,TGTGCCAGTAGTATAGGGACAGCTAACTATGGCTACACCTTC
few,.,TRBV23-1,TRBJ2-1,CASSQSSGRSSYNEQFF,TGCGCCAGCAGTCAATCATCAGGGAGGTCCTCCTACAATGAGCAGTTCTTC
.,.,TRBV12-3/TRBV12-4,TRBJ1-1,CASRPRLGTEAFF,TGTGCCAGCAGGCCCCGGCTAGGCACTGAAGCTTTCTTT
.,TRBD1,TRBV2,TRBJ1-1,CASIPQGAWAEAFF,TGTGCCAGCATCCCACAGGGGGCGTGGGCTGAAGCTTTCTTT
.,.,TRBV19,TRBJ1-3,CASTDTVSSGNTIYF,TGTGCCAGTACCGACACAGTAAGCTCTGGAAACACCATATATTTT
.,.,TRBV14,TRBJ2-5,CASSPQTGMKTQYF,TGTGCCAGCAGCCCGCAAACAGGGATGAAGACCCAGTACTTC
.,.,TRBV28,TRBJ2-3,CASSARRDTDTQYF,TGTGCCAGCAGCGCGAGGCGGGACACAGATACGCAGTATTTT
.,.,TRBV28,TRBJ2-4,CATSRITLAKNIQYF,TGTGCCACCTCCAGGATCACTTTAGCCAAAAACATTCAGTACTTC
.,.,TRBV15,TRBJ1-5,CATSKVLVGQPQHF,TGTGCCACCAGCAAGGTCTTGGTGGGGCAGCCCCAGCATTTT
once,.,TRBV9,TRBJ1-3,CASSVGGLGFGNTIYF,TGTGCCAGCAGCGTAGGAGGGTTAGGGTTCGGAAACACCATATATTTT
.,TRBD1,TRBV11-2,TRBJ1-1,CASSLGDRELNTEAFF,TGTGCCAGCAGCTTGGGGGACAGGGAGTTGAACACTGAAGCTTTCTTT
.,TRBD1,TRBV19,TRBJ2-3,CASSYLPGQGPDTQYF,TGTGCCAGTAGCTACCTTCCGGGACAGGGGCCAGATACGCAGTATTTT
.,.,TRBV11-2,TRBJ2-1,CASSRRTYNEQFF,TGTGCCAGCAGTCGCCGGACTTACAATGAGCAGTTCTTC
.,TRBD1,TRBV18,TRBJ2-2,CASSPPGQGSNTGELFF,TGTGCCAGCTCACCACCGGGACAGGGGTCGAACACCGGGGAGCTGTTTTTT
.,TRBD1,TRBV28,TRBJ1-4,CASSLPLTGEKLFF,TGTGCCAGCAGTTTACCCCTGACAGGGGAAAAACTGTTTTTT
.,.,TRBV21-1,TRBJ1-5,CASSVRQGRQPQHF,TGTGCCAGCAGCGTCCGACAGGGAAGGCAGCCCCAGCATTTT
.,.,TRBV7-2,TRBJ1-5,CASSPGWGNQPQHF,TGTGCCAGCAGCCCGGGCTGGGGCAATCAGCCCCAGCATTTT
.,TRBD1,TRBV10-2,TRBJ2-5,CASSYFRQGVQETQYF,TGCGCCAGCAGTTACTTTAGACAGGGGGTCCAAGAGACCCAGTACTTC
.,.,TRBV30,TRBJ1-1,CAGNRGAAEAFF,TGTGCCGGAAACCGGGGGGCTGCTGAAGCTTTCTTT
.,TRBD2,TRBV3-1/TRBV3-2,TRBJ2-3,CASSQTGGLAGGPTDTQYF,TGTGCCAGCAGCCAAACGGGCGGGCTAGCGGGGGGGCCGACAGATACGCAGTATTTT
.,TRBD1,TRBV7-6,TRBJ1-5,CASSLGEGAGQPQHF,TGTGCCAGCAGCTTAGGGGAGGGGGCGGGTCAGCCCCAGCATTTT
.,TRBD2,TRBV11-2,TRBJ2-3,CASSLARASGTHRADTQYF,TGTGCCAGCAGCTTAGCTAGGGCTAGCGGCACCCATCGGGCAGATACGCAGTATTTT
.,.,TRBV18,TRBJ1-3,CASSPSSGNTIYF,TGTGCCAGCTCACCGAGCTCTGGAAACACCATATATTTT
.,.,TRBV15,TRBJ1-3,CATTEGGSGNTIYF,TGTGCCACCACTGAGGGGGGCTCTGGAAACACCATATATTTT